Listed below are T cell receptor beta chains from one sample, sequenced in a study of blood T cell repertoires in COVID-19. Clones were read by immunoSEQ multiplex PCR, and TCRdb kept only the in-frame ones, dropping some. The sample includes about 88,000 clones, 86% of them seen just once. The sequenced sample consisted of peripheral blood. These receptors were obtained from a human donor in a cohort sampled during active COVID-19. Both conserved end residues are part of each CDR3. The order of the fields is clone size, V gene, D gene, J gene, CDR3 DNA, CDR3 protein. D genes are given only for firm matches. The size of a clone is reported for some rows only, either as once, few or many, or as a class for expanded clones.

>.|TRBV6-5|TRBD1|TRBJ2-5
TGTGCCAGCAGTTACTCGGCGGGACAGGAAGAGACCCAGTACTTC
CASSYSAGQEETQYF
>.|TRBV7-2|TRBD1|TRBJ1-4
TGTGCCAGCAGTCAAAACAGGGGCTCAGGAAAACTGTTTTTT
CASSQNRGSGKLFF
>.|TRBV12-3/TRBV12-4|.|TRBJ2-7
TGTGCCAGCAGTCTTGGAGGCTCCTACGAGCAGTACTTC
CASSLGGSYEQYF
>.|TRBV9|TRBD1|TRBJ1-5
TGTGCCAGCAGCCGAGCCGGCCCCGGGACAGGGTTGCATTTT
CASSRAGPGTGLHF
>.|TRBV5-5|TRBD1|TRBJ1-1
TGTGCCAGCAGCTCGGGACAGGGTCGCATAATAACTGAAGCTTTCTTT
CASSSGQGRIITEAFF
>.|TRBV9|.|TRBJ2-3
TGTGCCAGCAGCGTAGCGGGGGGCCCGGTCGTTACAGATACGCAGTATTTT
CASSVAGGPVVTDTQYF
>.|TRBV6-5|TRBD2|TRBJ2-7
TGTGCCAGCAGAGCTGGACTAGCGGGAGGGTACGAGCAGTACTTC
CASRAGLAGGYEQYF
>.|TRBV9|TRBD1|TRBJ1-4
TGTGCCAGCAGTGACCTGGGACAGCACACTAATGAAAAACTGTTTTTT
CASSDLGQHTNEKLFF
>few|TRBV5-1|.|TRBJ2-1
TGCGCCAGCAGCTTGCTGGACACTACAAGGAATGAGCAGTTCTTC
CASSLLDTTRNEQFF
>.|TRBV27|.|TRBJ2-7
TGTGCCAGCAGTTTATCAGGGGTCGAGCAGTACTTC
CASSLSGVEQYF
>.|TRBV19|.|TRBJ1-4
TGTGCCAGTAGTAGCGGTAGTTGGAATGAAAAACTGTTTTTT
CASSSGSWNEKLFF
>.|TRBV7-2|.|TRBJ1-1
TGTGCCAGCAGCTTATATTTTGTGACAGCGAACACTGAAGCTTTCTTT
CASSLYFVTANTEAFF